The entry that follows covers one T cell receptor (beta chain) sequence. This record comes from a study of shared clonotypes between healthy human individuals. Study-level information: CD4 naive cells filled three plates per donor, CD4 memory three, CD8 naive two and CD8 memory one.

The method was immunoSEQ multiplex PCR; TCRdb's version includes in-frame clones alone and lacks a portion of them. The sample consists of around 1 million clones, around 80% of them appearing once. The sample comprised memory CD4+ T cells sorted from blood. Described subset: CD45RA-negative fraction. This sequence was found in a man aged 18 to 30 in good health.

CDR3 loop: CASSLDPNPLNNEQFF. In nucleotides, the CDR3 is TGTGCCAGCAGCTTGGATCCGAACCCGCTAAACAATGAGCAGTTCTTC. The J gene is TRBJ2-1, the V gene TRBV7-9, with no clear D. The CDR3 totals 16 residues. V was shortened by 3 bases and J by 5 bases, with 17 bases between the two germline ends. Germline assignment: CDR1 SEHNR and CDR2 FQNEAQ (reference sequence).